One sample yielded the 6 T cell receptor beta chains listed below, sequenced in a study of blood T cell repertoires in COVID-19. Repertoires were generated with immunoSEQ multiplex PCR, while TCRdb's copy carries only in-frame clones and drops some. Of a few hundred thousand clones in the sample, 80% to 85% were seen once. Sequencing was done on a sample of peripheral blood. The origin of the receptors is a person between 70 and 80 years old with COVID-19, enrolled during active disease.

The CDR3 loop reads CASSGGELGTDTQYF. The CDR3, as DNA: TGTGCCAGCAGCGGGGGGGAACTAGGAACAGATACGCAGTATTTT. This chain links TRBV11-1 with TRBJ2-3; 7 bases map to TRBD2. This CDR3 has 15 amino acids. Germline loops: CDR1 SGHAT, CDR2 FQDESV (reference sequence). V lost 5 bases and J lost 3; bases outside the gene matches: 8.

A single count supports this clone. V is TRBV19 and J is TRBJ2-5, with TRBD2 identical over 12 bases. The CDR3 is made up of 17 amino acids. V dropped 2 bases and J dropped 5; count of bases not matched to a gene: 9. The germline V gene encodes CDR1 LNHDA and CDR2 SQIVND (reference sequence). CDR3 bases: TGTGCCAGTAGTATAACGGCTAGCGGGGGGGCGTGGGAGACCCAGTACTTC. Translation: CASSITASGGAWETQYF.

The chain has TRBV19 and TRBJ2-7; 8 bases match TRBD1. After removal of 4 bases from V and 3 bases from J, the junction contained 11 bases not matched to a gene. The CDR3 length is 16 residues. Per germline, CDR1 LNHDA and CDR2 SQIVND (reference sequence). CDR3 in amino acids: CASSSSRGQPLYEQYF. The CDR3 DNA reads TGTGCCAGTAGTAGCTCCAGGGGGCAACCCCTCTACGAGCAGTACTTC. Full variable domain (missing parts from reference TRBV19 and TRBJ2-7): DGGITQSPKYLFRKEGQNVTLSCEQNLNHDAMYWYRQDPGQGLRLIYYSQIVNDFQKGDIAEGYSVSREKKESFPLTVTSAQKNPTAFYLCASSSSRGQPLYEQYFGPGTRLTVT.

This clone has only one observation. The V and J genes are TRBV9 and TRBJ1-3; D might be TRBD1 (5 bases). Trimming pared 4 bases from V and 0 bases from J, leaving 17 bases between. This CDR3 contains 17 residues. CDR1 and CDR2 from the germline V gene are SGDLS and YYNGEE. This chain's CDR3 is CASSPLDSRLSGNTIYF. Here the CDR3 DNA reads TGTGCCAGCAGCCCATTAGACAGTCGCCTCTCTGGAAACACCATATATTTT.

This clone was counted many times. The chain carries TRBV19 and TRBJ2-1, with 11 bases lining up with TRBD2. The trim removed 6 bases at V and 5 bases at J, leaving 9 bases unmatched. Germline V CDR1 and CDR2: LNHDA, SQIVND (reference sequence). The CDR3 is 16 amino acids. CDR3 sequence reads: CASSRTSGGYHNEQFF. In DNA, the CDR3 is TGTGCCAGTAGCCGAACTAGCGGGGGATATCACAATGAGCAGTTCTTC. The full variable domain, rest sourced from reference TRBV19 and TRBJ2-1, is DGGITQSPKYLFRKEGQNVTLSCEQNLNHDAMYWYRQDPGQGLRLIYYSQIVNDFQKGDIAEGYSVSREKKESFPLTVTSAQKNPTAFYLCASSRTSGGYHNEQFFGPGTRLTVL.

V usage is TRBV11-2 and J usage is TRBJ1-1; D remains ambiguous. Trimming shortened V by 5 bases and J by 0 bases, and 13 bases separated the two germline ends. From germline, CDR1 is SGHAT and CDR2 FQNNGV. The CDR3 consists of 15 residues. Here the CDR3 DNA reads TGTGCCAGCAGCCGAAGCGATGCCTTGAACACTGAAGCTTTCTTT. It encodes CASSRSDALNTEAFF.